Listed below are T cell receptor beta chains from one sample, sequenced in a study of control samples from healthy donors and cancer patients. The table came from immunoSEQ multiplex PCR; TCRdb's copy has only in-frame clones and leaves some out. The sample comprises 150,000 to 200,000 clones, about 90% of which are singletons, and more than 10% rests with the top ten. The sample was blood. The receptors were gathered from a man aged 30-40 years in good health. Each CDR3 is given with its conserved first and last residue. A D gene is named only where the DNA matches it firmly. Some rows have no size entry. The others give once, few or many, or a class for an expanded clone.

D,V,J,size,DNA,CDR3
NA,TRBV6-2/TRBV6-3,TRBJ1-1,NA,TGTGCCAGCAGTGTCGACTTTCGGAGCACTGAAGCTTTCTTT,CASSVDFRSTEAFF
TRBD2,TRBV24-1,TRBJ2-1,NA,TGTGCCACCAGTGTATTCGGACTAGGCGGGGATGAGCAGTTCTTC,CATSVFGLGGDEQFF
TRBD1,TRBV5-1,TRBJ2-1,NA,TGCGCCAGCAGCTTGGCTGGGACAGGGGATATCAATGAGCAGTTCTTC,CASSLAGTGDINEQFF
NA,TRBV5-6,TRBJ2-7,once,TGTGCCAGCAGCTCCCTTGGCAATACCTACGAGCAGTACTTC,CASSSLGNTYEQYF
TRBD1,TRBV10-3,TRBJ2-7,NA,TGTGCCATCAGTGGAGGGGGCTTACTGGACGAGCAGTACTTC,CAISGGGLLDEQYF
TRBD1,TRBV15,TRBJ1-1,NA,TGTGCCACCAGCAGGGACAGGTATCGAAACACTGAAGCTTTCTTT,CATSRDRYRNTEAFF
TRBD1,TRBV19,TRBJ2-2,NA,TGTGCCAGTAGCCTCCCGGACAGGGGCTACACCGGGGAGCTGTTTTTT,CASSLPDRGYTGELFF
TRBD2,TRBV27,TRBJ2-2,once,TGTGCCAGCAGTTTCAGGACTAGCGGGACCGGGGAGCTGTTTTTT,CASSFRTSGTGELFF
TRBD1,TRBV5-6,TRBJ2-5,NA,TGTGCCAGCAGCGGGATTGGACAGGGGAGTAATACCCAGTACTTC,CASSGIGQGSNTQYF
NA,TRBV5-5,TRBJ2-6,NA,TGTGCCAGCAGCTTTCAGGTTTCCCCTGGGGCCAACGTCCTGACTTTC,CASSFQVSPGANVLTF
NA,TRBV12-3/TRBV12-4,TRBJ1-2,NA,TGTGCCAGCAGCTTTCGGGACAACTATGGCTACACCTTC,CASSFRDNYGYTF
NA,TRBV6-5,TRBJ1-3,NA,TGTGCCAGCATCAGCGGGGGAGGTGGAAACACCATATATTTT,CASISGGGGNTIYF
NA,TRBV6-1,TRBJ2-7,NA,TGTGCCAGCAGTGATGGCGGAGTCTACGAGCAGTACTTC,CASSDGGVYEQYF
NA,TRBV24-1,TRBJ2-6,NA,TGTGCCACCAGTCATAGCTCTGGGGCCAACGTCCTGACTTTC,CATSHSSGANVLTF
TRBD2,TRBV5-1,TRBJ2-5,NA,TGCGCCAGCAGCAGGCAGGGAGGGGAGGGCCAAGAGACCCAGTACTTC,CASSRQGGEGQETQYF
TRBD1,TRBV18,TRBJ2-5,NA,TGTGCCAGCTCACCGGGGCAGGGGGCTCAAGAGACCCAGTACTTC,CASSPGQGAQETQYF
NA,TRBV25-1,TRBJ1-5,NA,TGTGCCAGCAGTGATGGGACCCCCAATCAGCCCCAGCATTTT,CASSDGTPNQPQHF
TRBD1,TRBV9,TRBJ1-4,NA,TGTGCCAGCAGCGCACCACAGGGGGCTGAAACTAATGAAAAACTGTTTTTT,CASSAPQGAETNEKLFF
TRBD1,TRBV12-3/TRBV12-4,TRBJ1-6,NA,TGTGCCAGCAGTGGACAGGATATGCCACCCCTCCACTTT,CASSGQDMPPLHF
TRBD2,TRBV3-1/TRBV3-2,TRBJ2-1,NA,TGTGCCAGCAGTCTTAGCGGGGTGTCCTACAATGAGCAGTTCTTC,CASSLSGVSYNEQFF
NA,TRBV7-2,TRBJ2-4,NA,TGTGCCAGCAGCTTACAGGGGAACATTCAGTACTTC,CASSLQGNIQYF
TRBD2,TRBV7-2,TRBJ2-7,once,TGTGCCAGCAGCCTAGCGGGAGGCGCATTTTACGAGCAGTACTTC,CASSLAGGAFYEQYF
TRBD2,TRBV28,TRBJ2-2,NA,TGTGCCAGCCGAGGACTGGGACTAGCGGGAGCCCCCGGGGAGCTGTTTTTT,CASRGLGLAGAPGELFF
TRBD1,TRBV3-1/TRBV3-2,TRBJ1-2,NA,TGTGCCAGCAGCCAAGTTTTAGGGGGCATCAATGGCTACACCTTC,CASSQVLGGINGYTF
NA,TRBV7-8,TRBJ1-1,NA,TGTGCCAGCAGCTTCAGGGATTCGCACACTGAAGCTTTCTTT,CASSFRDSHTEAFF
NA,TRBV28,TRBJ1-2,NA,TGTGCCAGCAGTGACGGACAGTGGTACTATGGCTACACCTTC,CASSDGQWYYGYTF
NA,TRBV7-9,TRBJ2-1,NA,TGTGCCAGCAGCTTAGTACTGGCTAGCTACAATGAGCAGTTCTTC,CASSLVLASYNEQFF
NA,TRBV7-9,TRBJ2-1,NA,TGTGCCAGCAGCTTATCCCAGGTTCGTGGTTACAATGAGCAGTTCTTC,CASSLSQVRGYNEQFF
NA,TRBV29-1,TRBJ2-3,NA,TGCAGCGTTGAAGTGCGGTCGTCGCAGTATTTT,CSVEVRSSQYF
NA,TRBV20-1,TRBJ1-5,few,TGCAGTGCTAGTGGCGGACAGCCCCAGCATTTT,CSASGGQPQHF
NA,TRBV9,TRBJ2-6,NA,TGTGCCAGCAGCGGACAAGACTCTGGGGCCAACGTCCTGACTTTC,CASSGQDSGANVLTF
NA,TRBV28,TRBJ2-5,NA,TGTGCCAGCAGGTGGGGGGAGACCCAGTACTTC,CASRWGETQYF
TRBD2,TRBV11-2,TRBJ2-3,NA,TGTGCCAGCAGCCTCTCCCTAGCGGGGGGCACAGATACGCAGTATTTT,CASSLSLAGGTDTQYF
NA,TRBV6-4,TRBJ1-5,NA,TGTGCCAGCAGTGTCGGGGGTAATCAGCCCCAGCATTTT,CASSVGGNQPQHF
NA,TRBV5-6,TRBJ1-3,once,TGTGCCAGCAGCTTTAGGGCTGGAAACACCATATATTTT,CASSFRAGNTIYF
TRBD1,TRBV7-2,TRBJ2-7,NA,TGTGCCAGCAGCTCTGCCGGGACAGGGGCCTACGAGCAGTACTTC,CASSSAGTGAYEQYF
TRBD2,TRBV6-5,TRBJ2-7,NA,TGTGCCAGCAGTTCCGGGACTAATCAATACGAGCAGTACTTC,CASSSGTNQYEQYF
NA,TRBV7-8,TRBJ1-5,NA,TGTGCCAGCAGCCAAGGTGGCAGTCAGCCCCAGCATTTT,CASSQGGSQPQHF
NA,TRBV11-2,TRBJ2-1,NA,TGTGCCAGCAGCTTCCAGGGGAACGCGGACAATGAGCAGTTCTTC,CASSFQGNADNEQFF
NA,TRBV29-1,TRBJ1-2,NA,TGCAGCGCCACCCCTCGGCAGGACGGTGGCTACACCTTC,CSATPRQDGGYTF
TRBD2,TRBV30,TRBJ2-5,NA,TGTGCCTGGAGTCGGAATAGCGGGAGTTGGGAGACCCAGTACTTC,CAWSRNSGSWETQYF
NA,TRBV5-1,TRBJ2-2,once,TGCGCCAGCAGCTTGGTAGGAGTCGGGGAGCTGTTTTTT,CASSLVGVGELFF
NA,TRBV28,TRBJ1-6,NA,TGTGCCAGCCAGAGGTCCAGCTCCTATAATTCACCCCTCCACTTT,CASQRSSSYNSPLHF
NA,TRBV7-3,TRBJ1-5,NA,TGTGCCAGCAGCTGGGCGCCTAGGGTCAGCAATCAGCCCCAGCATTTT,CASSWAPRVSNQPQHF
TRBD1,TRBV5-1,TRBJ2-5,NA,TGCGCCAGCAGCTTGGCCCTACAGGGGAGAGGGGAGACCCAGTACTTC,CASSLALQGRGETQYF
NA,TRBV27,TRBJ1-2,NA,TGTGCCAGCGCAGGGGCCCAAGGGACTCGGAGCGGGGGGGGCTACACCTTC,CASAGAQGTRSGGGYTF
NA,TRBV19,TRBJ1-1,NA,TGTGCCACCCAGGCGAACACTGAAGCTTTCTTT,CATQANTEAFF
NA,TRBV15,TRBJ2-3,NA,TGTGCCACCAGCTCCGGCCACGGGACAGATACGCAGTATTTT,CATSSGHGTDTQYF
TRBD2,TRBV3-1/TRBV3-2,TRBJ2-7,few,TGTGCCAGCTCTTCCCTGGGACTAGCGGGGGGCCGGTTAGGTAACGAGCAGTACTTC,CASSSLGLAGGRLGNEQYF
NA,TRBV4-2,TRBJ1-5,NA,TGTGCCAGCAGCCTAAGAATTGACAGCAATCAGCCCCAGCATTTT,CASSLRIDSNQPQHF
TRBD2,TRBV11-2,TRBJ2-1,NA,TGTGCCAGCAGCTTAGACCCACTAGCGACAACCTACAATGAGCAGTTCTTC,CASSLDPLATTYNEQFF
TRBD1,TRBV29-1,TRBJ2-4,once,TGCAGCGATACGAGGACAGGTGGGAACATTCAGTACTTC,CSDTRTGGNIQYF